Listed here are 9 T cell receptor beta chains from one sample, sequenced in a study of T-cell memory formation after mild COVID-19. Via MiXCR, TCRdb re-called the 5' RACE reads, giving one row per CDR3 protein. The data show under 300,000 distinct CDR3 sequences, approximately 8.4% seen once. The sequenced sample was PBMCs or a T cell subset sorted from them (not recorded which). Source of these receptors: a man younger than 30 who had mild COVID-19 (a few samples of this study predate the infection). Cell type and time point are not known.

This clonotype was found a few times. The chain combines TRBV18 with TRBJ2-7; tentatively, D is TRBD2 (5 bases). CDR1 and CDR2 from the germline V gene are KGHSH and LQKENI. V was trimmed by 6 bases and J by 4 bases, leaving 16 bases between them. The CDR3 runs 14 residues. This CDR3 reads CASSRDRVRYEQYF. The CDR3 DNA sequence: TGTGCCAGCTCCCGGGATCGAGTCAGGTACGAGCAGTACTTC. The whole variable domain, filled in from reference TRBV18 and TRBJ2-7, reads NAGVMQNPRHLVRRRGQEARLRCSPMKGHSHVYWYRQLPEEGLKFMVYLQKENIIDESGMPKERFSAEFPKEGPSILRIQQVVRGDSAAYFCASSRDRVRYEQYFGPGTRLTVT.

This clonotype showed up many times. This sequence joins TRBV7-6 and TRBJ2-7, with D perhaps matching TRBD2 (6 bases). The CDR3 spans 13 residues. The V gene lost 1 base and the J gene lost 9 bases, with 13 bases spanning the gap. Germline values: CDR1 SGHVS, CDR2 FNYEAQ. CDR3 DNA sequence: TGTGCCAGCAGCTTAGGTCCAGCGGGCGGGCAGTACGTC. This gives the protein CASSLGPAGGQYV.

This clonotype was recorded many times. The J gene is TRBJ2-3, the V gene TRBV9, with a possible D match to TRBD1 (6 bases). Germline V gives CDR1 SGDLS, CDR2 YYNGEE. Trimming cost V 3 bases and J 0 bases, with 8 bases left between them. The CDR3 extends over 14 amino acids. CDR3: CASSATGSTDTQYF. For the CDR3, the DNA is TGTGCCAGCAGCGCGACAGGTAGCACAGATACGCAGTATTTT.

The genes are TRBV7-2 and TRBJ1-1; D ambiguous. Trimming shortened V by 5 bases and J by 3 bases, and 7 bases separated the two germline ends. The CDR3 length is 12 residues. Per the germline V gene, CDR1 is SGHTA and CDR2 is FQGNSA. The CDR3 loop reads CASSDVYTEAFF. DNA of the CDR3: TGTGCCAGCAGCGACGTGTACACTGAAGCTTTCTTT.

The sample holds many counts of this clonotype. The genes are TRBV6-5 and TRBJ1-1; the D is unclear. Per the germline V gene, CDR1 is MNHEY and CDR2 is SVGAGI. The CDR3 length is 14 residues. Trimming took off 6 bases at V and 5 bases at J, with 16 bases between the two ends. In DNA form, the CDR3 reads TGTGCCAGCAGCCAAGGGATGGGAAATACTGAAGCTTTCTTT. Translation: CASSQGMGNTEAFF.

The table lists this clonotype with many counts. This chain links TRBV7-6 with TRBJ2-5; the match to TRBD1 covers 7 bases. The V and J ends lost 5 bases and 2 bases, in that order; junction bases with no gene match: 8. The CDR3 is 15 amino acids. Germline V gene data show CDR1 as SGHVS and CDR2 as FNYEAQ. CDR3 DNA sequence: TGTGCCAGCAGCCCCTACAGGGGTTTACAAGAGACCCAGTACTTC. As protein: CASSPYRGLQETQYF.

This clonotype appeared many times. This chain joins TRBV7-2 and TRBJ1-2; D is unresolved. This CDR3 is built from 14 residues. Germline V lookup: CDR1 SGHTA, CDR2 FQGNSA. Trimming took 1 base from V and 4 from J, leaving 10 bases between them. This chain's CDR3 is CASSLGASVYGYTF. DNA of the CDR3: TGTGCCAGCAGCTTAGGAGCTTCAGTCTATGGCTACACCTTC.

The chain recombines TRBV10-2 with TRBJ1-5; maybe TRBD1 (6 bases). The CDR3 is 14 residues long. The germline V gene has CDR1 WSHSY and CDR2 SAAADI. V was cut by 6 bases and J by 1 base, with 10 bases left in between. CDR3 sequence (DNA): TGCGCCAGCAGCGAGGGGGGGAGCAATCAGCCCCAGCATTTT. As protein: CASSEGGSNQPQHF.

The chain recombines TRBV7-8 with TRBJ2-7; tentatively, D is TRBD1 (7 bases). CDR3 length: 15 amino acids. V was clipped by 8 bases and J by 2 bases, with 19 bases between them. Germline V gene data show CDR1 as SGHVS and CDR2 as FQNEAQ. The CDR3 sequence: CASLGGGRGAYEQYF. The CDR3 bases are TGTGCCAGCCTGGGGGGCGGCAGGGGGGCCTACGAGCAGTACTTC.